This TCR beta chain was retrieved from a study of post-analysis software for immune sequencing data. Study-level points and caveats: Elevated frequency relative to controls characterized four or five TRBV segments in patients, TRBV5-6, TRBV5-1 and TRBV20-1 among them.

Unique molecular identifiers had been added to the TCR beta cDNA libraries. TCRdb reprocessed the PCR reads with MiXCR, giving one entry per CDR3 protein. Here the sample spans approximately 630,000 distinct CDR3 sequences, 59% being singletons. In regard to this clonotype: Its antigen is not identified.

V lost 2 bases and J lost 1, with 14 bases in between. Germline CDR1 reads MNHNY; CDR2 reads SVGAGI (reference sequence). The CDR3 runs to 16 residues. The gene calls are TRBV6-6 and TRBJ1-1; D might be TRBD1 (5 bases). The sample comprised blood. The clonotype comes from a girl aged 2-10 years with multiple sclerosis. The CDR3 coding sequence is TGTGCCAGCAGTTACAAGAGGGGAAGGGGGAACACTGAAGCTTTCTTT. Amino acid sequence: CASSYKRGRGNTEAFF.